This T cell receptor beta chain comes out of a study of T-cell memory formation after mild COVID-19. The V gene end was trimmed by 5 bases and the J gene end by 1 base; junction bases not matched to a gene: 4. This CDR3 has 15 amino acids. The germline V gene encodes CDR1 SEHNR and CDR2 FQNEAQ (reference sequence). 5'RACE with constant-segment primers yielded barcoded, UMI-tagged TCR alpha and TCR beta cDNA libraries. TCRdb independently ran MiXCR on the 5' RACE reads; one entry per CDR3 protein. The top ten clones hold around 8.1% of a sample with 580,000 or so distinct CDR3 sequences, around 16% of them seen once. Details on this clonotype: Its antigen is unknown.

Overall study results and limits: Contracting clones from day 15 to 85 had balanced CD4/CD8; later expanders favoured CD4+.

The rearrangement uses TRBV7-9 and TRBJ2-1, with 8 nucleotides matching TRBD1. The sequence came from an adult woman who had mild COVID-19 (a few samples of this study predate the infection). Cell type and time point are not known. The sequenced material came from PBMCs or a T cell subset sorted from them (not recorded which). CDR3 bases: TGTGCCAGCAGCGCCTACAGGGGGTCCTACAATGAGCAGTTCTTC. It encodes CASSAYRGSYNEQFF.